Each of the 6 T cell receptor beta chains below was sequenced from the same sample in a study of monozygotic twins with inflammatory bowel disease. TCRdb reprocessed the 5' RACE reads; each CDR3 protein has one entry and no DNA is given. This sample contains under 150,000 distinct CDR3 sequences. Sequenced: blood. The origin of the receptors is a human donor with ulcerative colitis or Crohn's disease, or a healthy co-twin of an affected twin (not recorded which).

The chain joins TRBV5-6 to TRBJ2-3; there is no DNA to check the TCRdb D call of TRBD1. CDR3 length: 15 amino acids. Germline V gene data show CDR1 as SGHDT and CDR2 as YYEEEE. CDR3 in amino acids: CASSPQGGGTDTQYF.

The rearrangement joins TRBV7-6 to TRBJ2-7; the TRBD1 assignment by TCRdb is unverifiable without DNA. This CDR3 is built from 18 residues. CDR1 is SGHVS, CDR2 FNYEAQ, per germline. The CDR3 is CASSLERQGAFMAYEQYF.

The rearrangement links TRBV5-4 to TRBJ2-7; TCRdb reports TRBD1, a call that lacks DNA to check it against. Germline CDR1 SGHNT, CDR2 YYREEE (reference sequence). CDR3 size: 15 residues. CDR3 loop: CASSLARGQVYEQYF.

CDR3 residues: CASSLTGGRAYEQYF. The chain links TRBV7-9 to TRBJ2-7; TCRdb reports TRBD1, a call that lacks DNA to check it against. CDR1 and CDR2 (germline): SEHNR, FQNEAQ (reference sequence). The CDR3 covers 15 residues.

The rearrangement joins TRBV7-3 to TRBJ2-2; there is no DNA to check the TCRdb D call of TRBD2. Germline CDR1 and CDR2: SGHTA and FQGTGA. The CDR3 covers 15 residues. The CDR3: CASSSRTSGVAELFF. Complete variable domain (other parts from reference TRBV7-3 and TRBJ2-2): GAGVSQTPSNKVTEKGKYVELRCDPISGHTALYWYRQSLGQGPEFLIYFQGTGAADDSGLPNDRFFAVRPEGSVSTLKIQRTERGDSAVYLCASSSRTSGVAELFFGEGSRLTVL.

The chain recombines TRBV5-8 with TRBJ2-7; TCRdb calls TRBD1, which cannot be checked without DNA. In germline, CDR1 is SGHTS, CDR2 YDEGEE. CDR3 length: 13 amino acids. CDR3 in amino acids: CASRPRTSDEQYF.